This T cell receptor (beta chain) was observed in a study of blood T cell repertoires in COVID-19. The table lists this clone with a count of one. The length of the CDR3 is 14 residues. J gave up 6 bases and V 5 bases, and 8 bases lay outside the gene matches. Germline-derived CDR1 and CDR2 are LNHDA and SQIVND (reference sequence). The method was immunoSEQ multiplex PCR; TCRdb's version includes in-frame clones alone and lacks a portion of them. The data show 270,000 or so clones, with around 88% seen just once and about 1.2% held by the top ten. Adults between about 18 and 89 years of age took part from about two dozen US areas.

The sample comprised PBMCs or T cells enriched from blood (not recorded which). The rearrangement joins TRBV19 to TRBJ1-2; TRBD1 agrees at 8 bases. This receptor was identified in a woman between 35 and 50 years old with acute COVID-19. The CDR3 loop reads CASSRRTGSDGYTF. The CDR3 DNA follows: TGTGCCAGTAGTCGCAGGACAGGGAGTGATGGCTACACCTTC.